This T cell receptor (beta chain) was observed in a study of Ad26.COV2.S vaccination and SARS-CoV-2 variants. Study-wide background: Participants got Ad26.COV2.S intramuscularly, once or twice 56 days apart. Study outcomes and limitations: Non-spike TCR breadth did not differ much between vaccine and placebo recipients. Analyses of TCR breadth and depth may have underestimated total T cell responses.

Treatment denoted: about 20 received Ad26.COV2.S at low or high dose, single or two shots; roughly five received placebo; per-sample allocation not given. Repertoires come from day 63 after the first vaccine or placebo injection. Repertoires were generated with immunoSEQ multiplex PCR, while TCRdb's copy carries only in-frame clones and drops some. The table includes a few hundred thousand clones, over 75% detected once. The CDR3 has 15 amino acids. Per germline, CDR1 SGHRS and CDR2 YFSETQ. V dropped 4 bases and J dropped 7 bases, with 17 bases sitting between them. A remark on this clone: Its antigen remains unknown.

This receptor was obtained from a person between 18 and 65 years old who received the Ad26.COV2.S COVID-19 vaccine or a placebo. The chain has TRBV5-1 and TRBJ2-2, with D tentatively TRBD1 (6 bases). Sequencing was performed on peripheral blood, taken in a trial of Ad26.COV2.S vaccine versus placebo. The CDR3 sequence: CASSQRQADGGELFF. The DNA for the CDR3 is TGCGCCAGCAGCCAGAGACAGGCAGACGGCGGGGAGCTGTTTTTT.